This TCR beta chain was found in a study of CD8 T cells in Susac syndrome. CDR3 size: 14 residues. From germline, CDR1 is MDHEN and CDR2 SYDVKM. Deletions cut 6 bases from V and 6 bases from J, with 15 bases between. The RNA input was about 0.5 to 1 ug, and it was reverse transcribed with random hexamers. Amplification of TCR beta CDR3 used immunoSEQ multiplex PCR across 54 Vbeta and 13 Jbeta. TCRdb re-called the immunoSEQ multiplex PCR reads with MiXCR, one entry per CDR3 protein. This table has roughly 330,000 distinct CDR3 sequences, around 92% appearing once. The chain is built from TRBV28 and TRBJ2-1; D is ambiguous. The sequence came from a human donor with multiple sclerosis. Specimen: CD4+ T cells from PBMCs. The CDR3 bases are TGTGCCAGCAGGCGCGAGTTGGTTGTCAATGAGCAGTTCTTC. Translating it yields CASRRELVVNEQFF. The whole variable domain, filled in from reference TRBV28 and TRBJ2-1, reads DVKVTQSSRYLVKRTGEKVFLECVQDMDHENMFWYRQDPGLGLRLIYFSYDVKMKEKGDIPEGYSVSREKKERFSLILESASTNQTSMYLCASRRELVVNEQFFGPGTRLTVL.